This note documents a single T cell receptor (beta chain) sequence. Its specificity is not known. The source of the sample is a study of T cell repertoires in cytomegalovirus infection. Study at large: Researchers turned to recently identified HLA-C-restricted CMV epitopes as well as well-studied HLA-B-restricted ones. An indication of both CMV infection and matching HLA type came from public TCR beta signatures.

TCRdb re-analysed the reads in MiXCR, keeping a single row per CDR3 protein. The table has more than 75,000 distinct CDR3 sequences, about 31% seen once. Study observations and caveats: The study found HLA-C-restricted CMV-specific TCR beta clonotypes dominating the ex vivo response.

The CDR3 totals 18 residues. The ends were cut back, 7 bases at V and 2 bases at J, with 26 bases in the middle. In germline, CDR1 is SNHLY, CDR2 FYNNEI. This specimen was CD8+ T cells from cultured PBMCs, taken from culture after CMV antigen stimulation. This chain links TRBV2 with TRBJ1-1; D is perhaps TRBD1 (6 bases). This receptor was obtained from a human donor in good health (CMV status not recorded). Some clones in this sample may be carry-over from other donors' samples. CDR3 in DNA: TGTGCCAGCACCCTCTTTGAGCCCCTGACAGGAGGTAACACTGAAGCTTTCTTT. Translated: CASTLFEPLTGGNTEAFF.